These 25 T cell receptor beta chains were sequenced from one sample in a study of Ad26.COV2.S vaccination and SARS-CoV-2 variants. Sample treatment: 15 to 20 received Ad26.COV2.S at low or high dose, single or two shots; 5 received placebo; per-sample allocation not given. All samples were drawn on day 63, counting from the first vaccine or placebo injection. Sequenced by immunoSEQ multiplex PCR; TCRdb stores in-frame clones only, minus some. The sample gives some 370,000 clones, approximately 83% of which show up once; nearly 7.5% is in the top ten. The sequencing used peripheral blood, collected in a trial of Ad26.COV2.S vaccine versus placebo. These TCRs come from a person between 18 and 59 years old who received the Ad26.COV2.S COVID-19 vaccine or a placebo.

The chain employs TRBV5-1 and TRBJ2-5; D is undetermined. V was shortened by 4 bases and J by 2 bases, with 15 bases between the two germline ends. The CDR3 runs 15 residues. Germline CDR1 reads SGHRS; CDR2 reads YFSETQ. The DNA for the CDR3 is TGCGCCAGCAGCCCCGATCGACCTAGACAAGAGACCCAGTACTTC. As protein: CASSPDRPRQETQYF.

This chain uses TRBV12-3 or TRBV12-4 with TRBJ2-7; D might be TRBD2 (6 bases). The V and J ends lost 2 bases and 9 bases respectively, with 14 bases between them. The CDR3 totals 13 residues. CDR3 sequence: CASSLNSGGTQYF. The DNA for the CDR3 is TGTGCCAGCAGTTTAAATAGCGGCGGGACGCAGTACTTC.

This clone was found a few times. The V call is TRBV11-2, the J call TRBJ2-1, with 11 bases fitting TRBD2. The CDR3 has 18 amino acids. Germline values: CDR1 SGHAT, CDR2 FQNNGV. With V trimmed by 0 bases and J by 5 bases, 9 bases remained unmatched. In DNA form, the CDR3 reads TGTGCCAGCAGCTTAGAGGCGACTAGCGGGAAATCAAACAATGAGCAGTTCTTC. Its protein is CASSLEATSGKSNNEQFF. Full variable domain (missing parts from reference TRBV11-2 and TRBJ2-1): EAGVAQSPRYKIIEKRQSVAFWCNPISGHATLYWYQQILGQGPKLLIQFQNNGVVDDSQLPKDRFSAERLKGVDSTLKIQPAKLEDSAVYLCASSLEATSGKSNNEQFFGPGTRLTVL.

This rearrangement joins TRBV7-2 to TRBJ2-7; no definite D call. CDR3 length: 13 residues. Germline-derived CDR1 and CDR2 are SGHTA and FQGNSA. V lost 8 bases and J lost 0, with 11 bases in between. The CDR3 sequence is CASALPSSYEQYF. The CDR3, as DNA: TGTGCCAGCGCCCTCCCCAGCTCCTACGAGCAGTACTTC.

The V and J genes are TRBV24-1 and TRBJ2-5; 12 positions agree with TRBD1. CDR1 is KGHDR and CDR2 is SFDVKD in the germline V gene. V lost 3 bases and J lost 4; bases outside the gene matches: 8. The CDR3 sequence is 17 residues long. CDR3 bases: TGTGCCACCAGTGATCGGGGACAGGGGGCATATCGAGAGACCCAGTACTTC. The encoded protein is CATSDRGQGAYRETQYF.

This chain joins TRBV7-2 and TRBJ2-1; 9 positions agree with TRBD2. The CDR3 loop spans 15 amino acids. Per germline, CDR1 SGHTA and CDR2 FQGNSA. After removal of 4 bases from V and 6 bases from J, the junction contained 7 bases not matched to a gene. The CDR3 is CASSSQAGGVNEQFF. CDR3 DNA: TGTGCCAGCAGCTCCCAGGCGGGGGGGGTCAATGAGCAGTTCTTC. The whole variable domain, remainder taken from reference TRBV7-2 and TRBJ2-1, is GAGVSQSPSNKVTEKGKDVELRCDPISGHTALYWYRQSLGQGLEFLIYFQGNSAPDKSGLPSDRFSAERTGGSVSTLTIQRTQQEDSAVYLCASSSQAGGVNEQFFGPGTRLTVL.

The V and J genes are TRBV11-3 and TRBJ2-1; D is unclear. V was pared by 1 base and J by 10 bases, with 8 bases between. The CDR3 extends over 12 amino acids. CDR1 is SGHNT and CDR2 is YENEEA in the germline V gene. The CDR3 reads CASSLGVREQFF. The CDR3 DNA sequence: TGTGCCAGCAGCTTAGGGGTCCGGGAGCAGTTCTTC.

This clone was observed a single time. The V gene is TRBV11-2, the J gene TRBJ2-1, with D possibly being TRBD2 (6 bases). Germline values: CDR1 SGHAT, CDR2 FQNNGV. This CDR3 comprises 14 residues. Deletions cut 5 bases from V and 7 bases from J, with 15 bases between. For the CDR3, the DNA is TGTGCCAGCAGCGTGGGACTTGCCTTAAATGAGCAGTTCTTC. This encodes CASSVGLALNEQFF.

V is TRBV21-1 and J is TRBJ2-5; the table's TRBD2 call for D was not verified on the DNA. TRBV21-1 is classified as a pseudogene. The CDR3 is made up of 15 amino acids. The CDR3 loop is CASSKAREGEETQYF. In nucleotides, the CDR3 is TGTGCCAGCAGCAAAGCGAGGGAGGGGGAGGAGACCCAGTACTTC.

The CDR3 is CASSSRQGSYNSPLHF. CDR3 in DNA: TGTGCCAGCAGCTCCAGACAGGGCTCCTATAATTCACCCCTCCACTTT. The chain has TRBV9 and TRBJ1-6, with 7 bases matching TRBD1. The trim removed 4 bases at V and 0 bases at J, leaving 4 bases unmatched. The germline gives CDR1 SGDLS, CDR2 YYNGEE. This CDR3 has 16 residues.

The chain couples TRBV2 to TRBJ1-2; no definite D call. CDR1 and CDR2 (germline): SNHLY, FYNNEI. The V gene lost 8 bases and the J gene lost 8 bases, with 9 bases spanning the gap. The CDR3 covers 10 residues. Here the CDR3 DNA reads TGTGCCAGCTCGCGTGGGGGCTACACCTTC. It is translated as CASSRGGYTF.

CDR3 bases: TGTGCCAGCAGCCAACAGGGTTTGTCTGGGGCCAACGTCCTGACTTTC. Translation: CASSQQGLSGANVLTF. The gene calls are TRBV2 and TRBJ2-6, with D maybe TRBD1 (6 bases). The germline V and J ends were trimmed by 6 bases and 1 base, with 13 bases remaining between them. This CDR3 is built from 16 residues. Germline V lookup: CDR1 SNHLY, CDR2 FYNNEI.

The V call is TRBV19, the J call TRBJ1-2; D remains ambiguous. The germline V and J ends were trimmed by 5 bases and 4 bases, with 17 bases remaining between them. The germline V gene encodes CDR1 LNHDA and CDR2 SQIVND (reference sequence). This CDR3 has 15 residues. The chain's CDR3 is CASSPNPHPRYGYTF. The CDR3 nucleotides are TGTGCCAGTAGTCCAAACCCTCACCCCCGCTATGGCTACACCTTC.

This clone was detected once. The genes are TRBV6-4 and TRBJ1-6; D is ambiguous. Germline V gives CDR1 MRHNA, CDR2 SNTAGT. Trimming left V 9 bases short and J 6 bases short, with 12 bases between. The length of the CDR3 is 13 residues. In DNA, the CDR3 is TGTGCCAGTCGAGGTGGCCTTAATTCACCCCTCCACTTT. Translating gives CASRGGLNSPLHF.

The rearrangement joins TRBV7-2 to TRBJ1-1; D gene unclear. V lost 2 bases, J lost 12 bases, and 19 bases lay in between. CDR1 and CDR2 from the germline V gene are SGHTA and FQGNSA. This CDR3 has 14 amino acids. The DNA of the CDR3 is TGTGCCAGCAGCTTAATAGCTCAAAGAGGGCAACCTTTCTTT. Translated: CASSLIAQRGQPFF.

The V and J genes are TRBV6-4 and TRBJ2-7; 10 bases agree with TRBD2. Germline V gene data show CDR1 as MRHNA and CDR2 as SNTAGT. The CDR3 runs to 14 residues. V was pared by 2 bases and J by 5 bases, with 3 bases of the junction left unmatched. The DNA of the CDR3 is TGTGCCAGCAGTGACACTAGCGGGAAGGACGAGCAGTACTTC. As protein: CASSDTSGKDEQYF.

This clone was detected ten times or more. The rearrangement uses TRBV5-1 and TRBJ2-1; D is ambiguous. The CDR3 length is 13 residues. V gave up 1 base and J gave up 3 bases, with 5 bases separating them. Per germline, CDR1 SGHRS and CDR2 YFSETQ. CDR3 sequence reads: CASSLSLYNEQFF. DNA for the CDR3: TGCGCCAGCAGCTTGTCACTCTACAATGAGCAGTTCTTC.

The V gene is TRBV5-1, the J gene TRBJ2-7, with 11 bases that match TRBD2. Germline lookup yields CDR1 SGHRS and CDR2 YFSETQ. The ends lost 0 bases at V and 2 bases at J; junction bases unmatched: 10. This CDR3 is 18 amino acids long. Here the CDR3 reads CASSLEATSGGRTYEQYF. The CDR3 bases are TGCGCCAGCAGCTTGGAGGCTACTAGCGGGGGCCGAACCTACGAGCAGTACTTC.

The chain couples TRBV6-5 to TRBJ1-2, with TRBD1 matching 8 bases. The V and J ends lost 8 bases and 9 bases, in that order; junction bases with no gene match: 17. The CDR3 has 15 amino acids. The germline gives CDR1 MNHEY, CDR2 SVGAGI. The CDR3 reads CASCSPTGGCLSYTF. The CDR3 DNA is TGTGCCAGCTGTTCTCCCACAGGGGGATGTTTGAGCTACACCTTC.

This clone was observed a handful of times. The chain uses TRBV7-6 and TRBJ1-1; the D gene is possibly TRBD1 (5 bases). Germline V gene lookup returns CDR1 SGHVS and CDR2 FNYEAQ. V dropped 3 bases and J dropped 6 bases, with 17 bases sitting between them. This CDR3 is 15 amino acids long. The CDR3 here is CASSLTPGWRAEAFF. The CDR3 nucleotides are TGTGCCAGCAGCTTGACCCCAGGGTGGAGGGCTGAAGCTTTCTTT.

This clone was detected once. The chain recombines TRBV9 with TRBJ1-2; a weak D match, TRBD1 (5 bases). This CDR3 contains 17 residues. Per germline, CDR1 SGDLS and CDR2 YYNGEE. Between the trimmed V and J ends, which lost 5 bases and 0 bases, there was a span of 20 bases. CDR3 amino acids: CASRPFGGKSSNYGYTF. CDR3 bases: TGTGCCAGCAGACCCTTCGGGGGTAAATCTTCTAACTATGGCTACACCTTC.

In DNA, the CDR3 is TGTGCCAGCAGCCAAGATCACAGTAAATCACCCCTCCACTTT. Protein sequence: CASSQDHSKSPLHF. The chain is built from TRBV3-1 (or the pseudogene TRBV3-2) and TRBJ1-6; D unresolved. V was trimmed by 0 bases and J by 10 bases, leaving 10 bases between them. The CDR3 runs 14 residues. Germline CDR1 reads LGHDT; CDR2 reads YNNKEL (reference sequence).

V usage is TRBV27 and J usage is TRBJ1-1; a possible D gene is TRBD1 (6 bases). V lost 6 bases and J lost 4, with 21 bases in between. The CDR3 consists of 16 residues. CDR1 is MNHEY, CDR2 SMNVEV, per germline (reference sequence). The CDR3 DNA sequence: TGTGCCAGCAGCCCGAGCCAAAACAGGGTCCCCACTGAAGCTTTCTTT. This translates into CASSPSQNRVPTEAFF.

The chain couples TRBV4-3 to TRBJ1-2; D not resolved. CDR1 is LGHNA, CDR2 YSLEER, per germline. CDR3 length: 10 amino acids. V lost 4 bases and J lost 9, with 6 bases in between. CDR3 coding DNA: TGCGCCAGCAGCCCTCGAAGCTACACCTTC. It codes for CASSPRSYTF.

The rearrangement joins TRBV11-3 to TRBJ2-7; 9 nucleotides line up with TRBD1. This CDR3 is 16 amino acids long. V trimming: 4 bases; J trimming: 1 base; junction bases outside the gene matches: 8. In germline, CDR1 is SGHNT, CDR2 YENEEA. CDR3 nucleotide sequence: TGTGCCAGCAGCTCCACAAGCGGACAGGGGTCCTACGAGCAGTACTTC. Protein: CASSSTSGQGSYEQYF.